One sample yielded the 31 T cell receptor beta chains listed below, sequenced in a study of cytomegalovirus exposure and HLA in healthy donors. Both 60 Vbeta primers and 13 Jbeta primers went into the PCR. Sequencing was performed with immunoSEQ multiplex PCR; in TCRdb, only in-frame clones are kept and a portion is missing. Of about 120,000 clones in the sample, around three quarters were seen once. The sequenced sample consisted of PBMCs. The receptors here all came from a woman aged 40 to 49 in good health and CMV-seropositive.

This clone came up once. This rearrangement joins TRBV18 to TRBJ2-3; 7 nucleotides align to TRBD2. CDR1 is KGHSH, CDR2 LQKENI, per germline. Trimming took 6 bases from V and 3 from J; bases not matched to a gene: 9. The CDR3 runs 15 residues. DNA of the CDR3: TGTGCCAGCTCCCCGAAGGGAGGGGATACAGATACGCAGTATTTT. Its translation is CASSPKGGDTDTQYF.

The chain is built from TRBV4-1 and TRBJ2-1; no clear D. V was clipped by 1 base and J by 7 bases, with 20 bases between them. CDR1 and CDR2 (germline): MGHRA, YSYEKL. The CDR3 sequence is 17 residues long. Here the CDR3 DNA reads TGCGCCAGCAGCCAAGGGGTCCCTAGTAGAGGAAAGAATGAGCAGTTCTTC. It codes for CASSQGVPSRGKNEQFF.

Here the CDR3 reads CAWSGTGVVQPQHF. The CDR3 region has the DNA TGTGCCTGGAGTGGGACAGGGGTGGTGCAGCCCCAGCATTTT. The chain employs TRBV30 and TRBJ1-5; TRBD1 matches 9 bases. V trimming: 1 base; J trimming: 7 bases; junction bases outside the gene matches: 5. The V gene's germline CDR1 is GTSNPN and CDR2 SVGIG (reference sequence). The CDR3 sequence is 14 residues long.

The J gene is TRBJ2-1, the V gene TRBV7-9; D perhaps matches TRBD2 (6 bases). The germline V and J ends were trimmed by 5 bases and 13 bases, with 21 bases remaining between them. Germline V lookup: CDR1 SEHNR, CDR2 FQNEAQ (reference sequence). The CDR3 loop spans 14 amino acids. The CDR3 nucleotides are TGTGCCAGCAGCCCCCTTGGCGGGGAGCTAGTTCAGTTCTTC. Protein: CASSPLGGELVQFF.

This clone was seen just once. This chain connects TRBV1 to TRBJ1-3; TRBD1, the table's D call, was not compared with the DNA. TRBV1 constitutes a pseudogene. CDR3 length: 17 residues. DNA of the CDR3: TGCACCAGCAGCCAAGATCAAGGGACAGAGTCTGGAAACACCATATATTTT. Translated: CTSSQDQGTESGNTIYF.

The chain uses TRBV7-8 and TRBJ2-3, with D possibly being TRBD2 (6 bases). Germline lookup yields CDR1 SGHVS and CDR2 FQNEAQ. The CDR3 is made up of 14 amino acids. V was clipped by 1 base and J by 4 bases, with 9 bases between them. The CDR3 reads CASSLVGSADTQYF. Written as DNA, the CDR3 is TGTGCCAGCAGCTTAGTCGGGAGTGCAGATACGCAGTATTTT.

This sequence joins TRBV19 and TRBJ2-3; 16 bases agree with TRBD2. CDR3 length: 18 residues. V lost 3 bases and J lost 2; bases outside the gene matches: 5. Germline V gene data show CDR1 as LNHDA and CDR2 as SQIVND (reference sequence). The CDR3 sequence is CASSMGLAGGLNTDTQYF. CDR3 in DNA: TGTGCCAGTAGTATGGGACTAGCGGGAGGGCTTAACACAGATACGCAGTATTTT. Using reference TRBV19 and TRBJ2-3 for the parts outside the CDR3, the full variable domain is DGGITQSPKYLFRKEGQNVTLSCEQNLNHDAMYWYRQDPGQGLRLIYYSQIVNDFQKGDIAEGYSVSREKKESFPLTVTSAQKNPTAFYLCASSMGLAGGLNTDTQYFGPGTRLTVL.

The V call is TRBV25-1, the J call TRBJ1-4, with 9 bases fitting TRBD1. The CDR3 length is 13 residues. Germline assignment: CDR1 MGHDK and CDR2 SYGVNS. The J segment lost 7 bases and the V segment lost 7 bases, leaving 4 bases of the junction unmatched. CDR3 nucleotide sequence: TGTGCCAGCAACAGGGGGCAGGGTGAAAAACTGTTTTTT. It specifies CASNRGQGEKLFF.

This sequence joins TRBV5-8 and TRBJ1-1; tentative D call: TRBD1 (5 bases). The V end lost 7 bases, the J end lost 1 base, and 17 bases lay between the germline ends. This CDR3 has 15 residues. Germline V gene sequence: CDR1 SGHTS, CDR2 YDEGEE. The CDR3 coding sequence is TGTGCCAGCGACTTCGCCCTCGGGGGGAACACTGAAGCTTTCTTT. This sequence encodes CASDFALGGNTEAFF.

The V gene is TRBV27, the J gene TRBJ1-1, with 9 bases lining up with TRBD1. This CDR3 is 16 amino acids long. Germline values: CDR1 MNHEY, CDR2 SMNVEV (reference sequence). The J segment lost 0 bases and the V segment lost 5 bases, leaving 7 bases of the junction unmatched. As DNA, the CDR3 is TGTGCCAGCAGTCCCCGGGACAGGGTCCTGAACACTGAAGCTTTCTTT. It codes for CASSPRDRVLNTEAFF.

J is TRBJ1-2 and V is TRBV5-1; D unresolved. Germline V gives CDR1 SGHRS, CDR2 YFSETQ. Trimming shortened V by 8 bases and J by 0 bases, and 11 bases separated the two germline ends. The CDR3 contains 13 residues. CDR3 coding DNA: TGCGCCAGTCAGGACGGGACTAACTATGGCTACACCTTC. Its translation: CASQDGTNYGYTF.

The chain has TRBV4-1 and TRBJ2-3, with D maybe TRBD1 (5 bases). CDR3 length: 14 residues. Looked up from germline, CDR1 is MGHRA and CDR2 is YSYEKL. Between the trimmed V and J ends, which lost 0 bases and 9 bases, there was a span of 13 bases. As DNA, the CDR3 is TGCGCCAGCAGCCAAGATTCGGGCCCAGGGACGCAGTATTTT. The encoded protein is CASSQDSGPGTQYF.

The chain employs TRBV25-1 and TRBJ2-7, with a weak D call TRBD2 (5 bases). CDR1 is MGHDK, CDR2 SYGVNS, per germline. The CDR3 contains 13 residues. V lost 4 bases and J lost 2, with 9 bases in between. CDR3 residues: CASSGARAYEQYF. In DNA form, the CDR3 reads TGTGCCAGCAGTGGGGCGCGGGCCTACGAGCAGTACTTC.

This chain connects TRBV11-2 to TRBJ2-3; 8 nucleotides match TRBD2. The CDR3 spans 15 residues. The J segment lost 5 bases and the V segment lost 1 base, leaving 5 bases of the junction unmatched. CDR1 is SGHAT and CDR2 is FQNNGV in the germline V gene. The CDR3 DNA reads TGTGCCAGCAGCTTAGTGAGGCTAGCGGGAGATACGCAGTATTTT. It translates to CASSLVRLAGDTQYF.

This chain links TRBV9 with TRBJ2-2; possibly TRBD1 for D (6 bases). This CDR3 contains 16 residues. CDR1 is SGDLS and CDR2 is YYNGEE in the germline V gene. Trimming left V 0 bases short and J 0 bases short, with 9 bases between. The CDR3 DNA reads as TGTGCCAGCAGCGTAGCCCAGGGGTCGAACACCGGGGAGCTGTTTTTT. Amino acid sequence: CASSVAQGSNTGELFF.

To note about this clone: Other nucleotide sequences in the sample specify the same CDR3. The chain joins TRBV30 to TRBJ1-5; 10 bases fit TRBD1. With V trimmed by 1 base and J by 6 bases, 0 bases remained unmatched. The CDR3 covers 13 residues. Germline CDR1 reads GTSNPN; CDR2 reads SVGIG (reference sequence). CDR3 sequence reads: CAWSGTGGQPQHF. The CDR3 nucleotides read TGTGCCTGGAGTGGGACAGGGGGTCAGCCCCAGCATTTT. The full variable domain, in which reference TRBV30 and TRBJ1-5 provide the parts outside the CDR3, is SQTIHQWPATLVQPVGSPLSLECTVEGTSNPNLYWYRQAAGRGLQLLFYSVGIGQISSEVPQNLSASRPQDRQFILSSKKLLLSDSGFYLCAWSGTGGQPQHFGDGTRLSIL.

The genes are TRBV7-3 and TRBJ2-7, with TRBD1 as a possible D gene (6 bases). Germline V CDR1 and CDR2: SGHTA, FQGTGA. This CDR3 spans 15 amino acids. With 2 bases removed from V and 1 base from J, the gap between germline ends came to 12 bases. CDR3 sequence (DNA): TGTGCCAGCAGCTTAGAGGCAGGGGCATCCTACGAGCAGTACTTC. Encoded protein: CASSLEAGASYEQYF.

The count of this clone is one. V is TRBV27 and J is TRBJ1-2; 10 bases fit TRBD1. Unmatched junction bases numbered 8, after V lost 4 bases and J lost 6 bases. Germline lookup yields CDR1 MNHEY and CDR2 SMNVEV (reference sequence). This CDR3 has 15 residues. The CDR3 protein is CASSSVTGGSDGYTF. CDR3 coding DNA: TGTGCCAGCAGTTCGGTGACAGGGGGCTCCGATGGCTACACCTTC.

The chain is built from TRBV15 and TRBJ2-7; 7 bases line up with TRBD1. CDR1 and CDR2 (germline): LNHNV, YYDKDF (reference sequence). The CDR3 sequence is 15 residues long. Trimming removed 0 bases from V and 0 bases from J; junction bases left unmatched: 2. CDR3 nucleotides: TGTGCCACCAGCAGAGAATCAGGGGGCTCCTACGAGCAGTACTTC. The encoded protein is CATSRESGGSYEQYF.

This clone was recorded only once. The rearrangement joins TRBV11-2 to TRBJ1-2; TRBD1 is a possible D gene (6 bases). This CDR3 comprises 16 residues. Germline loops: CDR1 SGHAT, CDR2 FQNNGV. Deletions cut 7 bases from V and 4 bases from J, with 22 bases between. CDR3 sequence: CASTRSIGLQGYGYTF. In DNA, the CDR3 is TGTGCCAGCACCCGCTCCATTGGCTTACAGGGCTATGGCTACACCTTC.

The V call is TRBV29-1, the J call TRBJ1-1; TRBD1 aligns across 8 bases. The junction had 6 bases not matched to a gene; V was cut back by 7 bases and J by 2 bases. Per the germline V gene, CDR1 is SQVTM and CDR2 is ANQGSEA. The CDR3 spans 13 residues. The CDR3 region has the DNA TGCAGCGCCAGGACAGGGTTAAACACTGAAGCTTTCTTT. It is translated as CSARTGLNTEAFF.

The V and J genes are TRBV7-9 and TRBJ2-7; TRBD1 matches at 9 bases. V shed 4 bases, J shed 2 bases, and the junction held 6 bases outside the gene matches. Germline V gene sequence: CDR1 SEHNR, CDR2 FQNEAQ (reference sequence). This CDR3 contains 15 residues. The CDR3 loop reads CASSSGQGWTYEQYF. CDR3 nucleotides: TGTGCCAGCAGCTCGGGACAGGGCTGGACCTACGAGCAGTACTTC.

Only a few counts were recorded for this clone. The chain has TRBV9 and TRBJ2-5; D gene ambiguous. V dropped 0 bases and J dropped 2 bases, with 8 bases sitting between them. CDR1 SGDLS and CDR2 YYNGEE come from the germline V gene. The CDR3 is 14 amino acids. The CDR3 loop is CASSVGPPQETQYF. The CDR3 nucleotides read TGTGCCAGCAGCGTAGGGCCACCGCAAGAGACCCAGTACTTC.

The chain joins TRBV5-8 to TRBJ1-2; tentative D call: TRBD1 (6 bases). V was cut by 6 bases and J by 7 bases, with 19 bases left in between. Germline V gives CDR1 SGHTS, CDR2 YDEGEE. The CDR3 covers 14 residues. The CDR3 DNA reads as TGTGCCAGCAACACGGCCCTTGGGGGCATTGGCTACACCTTC. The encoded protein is CASNTALGGIGYTF.

The CDR3 DNA is TGTGCCAGCAGTGAAGGGGGGGCCGCAGCTCGGGGCTACACCTTC. Its translation is CASSEGGAAARGYTF. V is TRBV25-1 and J is TRBJ1-2, with D possibly being TRBD1 (6 bases). Germline V CDR1 and CDR2: MGHDK, SYGVNS. The CDR3 length is 15 residues. The V and J ends lost 2 bases and 8 bases respectively, with 18 bases between them.

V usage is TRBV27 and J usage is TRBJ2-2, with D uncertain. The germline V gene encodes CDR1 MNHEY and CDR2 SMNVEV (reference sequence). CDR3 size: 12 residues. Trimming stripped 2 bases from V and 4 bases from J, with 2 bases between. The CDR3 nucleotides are TGTGCCAGCAGTTTACGCACCGGGGAGCTGTTTTTT. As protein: CASSLRTGELFF.

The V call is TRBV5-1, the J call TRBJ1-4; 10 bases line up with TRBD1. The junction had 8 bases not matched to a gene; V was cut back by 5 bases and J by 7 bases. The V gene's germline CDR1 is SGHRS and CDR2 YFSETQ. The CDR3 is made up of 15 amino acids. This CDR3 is CASSMTGGRGEKLFF. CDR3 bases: TGCGCCAGCAGTATGACAGGGGGCAGAGGTGAAAAACTGTTTTTT.

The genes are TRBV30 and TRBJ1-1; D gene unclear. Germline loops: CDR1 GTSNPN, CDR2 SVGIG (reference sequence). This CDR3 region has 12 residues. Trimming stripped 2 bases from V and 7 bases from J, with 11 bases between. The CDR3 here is CAWSRQVNEAFF. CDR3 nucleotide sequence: TGTGCCTGGAGTCGTCAGGTTAATGAAGCTTTCTTT.

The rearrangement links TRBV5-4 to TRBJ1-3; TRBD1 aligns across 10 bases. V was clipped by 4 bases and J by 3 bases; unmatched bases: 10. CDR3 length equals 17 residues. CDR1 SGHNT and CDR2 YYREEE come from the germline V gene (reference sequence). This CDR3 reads CASSQRQGADIGNTIYF. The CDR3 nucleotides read TGTGCCAGCAGCCAACGACAGGGGGCTGATATTGGAAACACCATATATTTT.

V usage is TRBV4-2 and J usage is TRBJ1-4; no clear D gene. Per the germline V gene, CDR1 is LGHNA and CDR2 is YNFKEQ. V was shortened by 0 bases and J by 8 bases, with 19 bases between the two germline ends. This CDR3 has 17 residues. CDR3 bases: TGTGCCAGCAGCCAAGATGTGAGGGCGAGGGTAGAGGAAAAACTGTTTTTT. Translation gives CASSQDVRARVEEKLFF.

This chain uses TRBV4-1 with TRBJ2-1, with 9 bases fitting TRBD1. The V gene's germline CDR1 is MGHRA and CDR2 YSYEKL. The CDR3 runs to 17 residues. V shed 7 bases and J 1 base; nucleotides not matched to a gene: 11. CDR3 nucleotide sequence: TGCGCCAGCACACGGGACAGGGTAGCTTTTTCCTACAATGAGCAGTTCTTC. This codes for CASTRDRVAFSYNEQFF.